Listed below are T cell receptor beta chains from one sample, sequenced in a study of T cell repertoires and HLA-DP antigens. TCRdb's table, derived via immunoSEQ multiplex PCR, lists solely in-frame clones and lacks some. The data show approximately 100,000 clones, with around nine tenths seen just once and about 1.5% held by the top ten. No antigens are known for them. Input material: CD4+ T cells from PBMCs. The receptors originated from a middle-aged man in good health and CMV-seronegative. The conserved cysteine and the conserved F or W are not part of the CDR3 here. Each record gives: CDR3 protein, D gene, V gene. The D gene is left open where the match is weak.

cdr3_aa: ASSLVGGSSYNSPLH
d_call: NA
v_call: TRBV5-1

cdr3_aa: ASSQENEQF
d_call: NA
v_call: TRBV6-5

cdr3_aa: ASSRDDAWPDTQY
d_call: NA
v_call: TRBV6-5

cdr3_aa: ASSVGVSGSTDTQY
d_call: TRBD2
v_call: TRBV9

cdr3_aa: ASSVGQAFSYEQY
d_call: TRBD1
v_call: TRBV27

cdr3_aa: ASVGGQGYNEQF
d_call: NA
v_call: TRBV12-5

cdr3_aa: ASSYSGGLAKNIQY
d_call: TRBD1
v_call: TRBV5-4

cdr3_aa: ASSLPRQGQETQY
d_call: TRBD1
v_call: TRBV7-9

cdr3_aa: AWSGAAGVGNEQF
d_call: TRBD2
v_call: TRBV30

cdr3_aa: AIRESYNSPLH
d_call: NA
v_call: TRBV28

cdr3_aa: ASSAGTSYHEQY
d_call: NA
v_call: TRBV9

cdr3_aa: ASSRTQGSPQH
d_call: NA
v_call: TRBV6-5

cdr3_aa: ASSFDRGSPLH
d_call: TRBD1
v_call: TRBV7-2

cdr3_aa: ASSDSGYGYT
d_call: NA
v_call: TRBV6-4

cdr3_aa: ASSQDFGESYGYT
d_call: NA
v_call: TRBV4-2

cdr3_aa: ASSDSKGADTQY
d_call: NA
v_call: TRBV6-4

cdr3_aa: ASSPSGYYGYT
d_call: NA
v_call: TRBV5-1

cdr3_aa: ASKDSPGLAGGEQF
d_call: TRBD2
v_call: TRBV19

cdr3_aa: ASSPGTGEGEKLF
d_call: TRBD1
v_call: TRBV7-2

cdr3_aa: ASSLSLAGYTGGLF
d_call: TRBD2
v_call: TRBV28

cdr3_aa: ASSLGGPNYGYT
d_call: NA
v_call: TRBV5-4

cdr3_aa: ASSQRLAGGLEETQY
d_call: TRBD2
v_call: TRBV4-1

cdr3_aa: ASSVVGAKETQY
d_call: NA
v_call: TRBV28

cdr3_aa: ASSQTRGGTGNTIY
d_call: NA
v_call: TRBV7-6

cdr3_aa: ASSSQGVLNTGELF
d_call: TRBD1
v_call: TRBV19

cdr3_aa: ASSHADRNYGYT
d_call: NA
v_call: TRBV4-3

cdr3_aa: ASSSGQLTSTDTQY
d_call: NA
v_call: TRBV5-1

cdr3_aa: ASSGLGNEQY
d_call: NA
v_call: TRBV9

cdr3_aa: AFSGGGGLSTNEKLF
d_call: TRBD1
v_call: TRBV30

cdr3_aa: ASSFSYNEQF
d_call: NA
v_call: TRBV7-9

cdr3_aa: ASSAGLAGGRAQY
d_call: TRBD2
v_call: TRBV7-6

cdr3_aa: ASSLSGYTDTQY
d_call: NA
v_call: TRBV5-1

cdr3_aa: ASSLVGLTDTQY
d_call: NA
v_call: TRBV7-2

cdr3_aa: ASSPDGANTGELF
d_call: NA
v_call: TRBV9

cdr3_aa: ASSQRRGADTQY
d_call: NA
v_call: TRBV5-4

cdr3_aa: ASSGMHYNEQF
d_call: NA
v_call: TRBV6-1

cdr3_aa: ASRNRDGGTEAF
d_call: NA
v_call: TRBV19

cdr3_aa: ASSQFGIRDRGQLF
d_call: TRBD1
v_call: TRBV14

cdr3_aa: ASSPGLAGKYNEQF
d_call: TRBD2
v_call: TRBV5-6

cdr3_aa: ASSEGDRGNQPQH
d_call: TRBD1
v_call: TRBV2

cdr3_aa: ALEWYSTNTGELF
d_call: NA
v_call: TRBV30

cdr3_aa: ASSVRDSLYEQY
d_call: TRBD1
v_call: TRBV6-1

cdr3_aa: AWRQGGRGHDQPQH
d_call: TRBD1
v_call: TRBV30

cdr3_aa: ASSSYGRGPGPGTGELF
d_call: NA
v_call: TRBV4-2

cdr3_aa: ASSLTGVDTDTQY
d_call: NA
v_call: TRBV7-9

cdr3_aa: ASTLGLVNSYEQY
d_call: NA
v_call: TRBV11-2

cdr3_aa: ASSESTGGSEQF
d_call: TRBD1
v_call: TRBV10-1

cdr3_aa: ASSPPLFTTNQETQY
d_call: NA
v_call: TRBV18

cdr3_aa: ASSFSGGHIGELF
d_call: NA
v_call: TRBV28

cdr3_aa: ASRGDRGMNTEAF
d_call: TRBD1
v_call: TRBV7-9

cdr3_aa: ASSTGQRGYT
d_call: NA
v_call: TRBV28

cdr3_aa: ASSFIAGGPRYEQY
d_call: TRBD2
v_call: TRBV11-2

cdr3_aa: ASRNPGLGADTQY
d_call: TRBD2
v_call: TRBV6-1

cdr3_aa: SAGPHTQY
d_call: NA
v_call: TRBV20-1

cdr3_aa: ASNMQTDTQY
d_call: NA
v_call: TRBV2

cdr3_aa: ASRDTGGSDEQY
d_call: TRBD1
v_call: TRBV10-2

cdr3_aa: ASSPPVAGVNIQY
d_call: TRBD2
v_call: TRBV7-2